The TCR beta chain described here comes from a study of OX40 agonist ivuxolimab in advanced cancers. General study findings and limits: Circulating CD4+ and CD8+ T cells showed clonal expansion by week 6 at 0.1 to 3.0 mg/kg.

Note on this clone: The target antigen is unknown.

Sequenced by immunoSEQ multiplex PCR; TCRdb stores in-frame clones only, minus some. This sample carries under 95,000 clones, about 93% of them seen once, and the ten largest clones take roughly 6.4%. Germline CDR1 reads MNHEY; CDR2 reads SVGAGI. The CDR3 is 14 amino acids. The V end lost 7 bases, the J end lost 7 bases, and 18 bases lay between the germline ends. The receptor was isolated from an adult with an advanced solid tumor such as melanoma, head and neck, liver or kidney cancer. Sequences were derived from CD4+ or CD8+ T cells sorted from blood, sampled in a trial of the OX40 agonist ivuxolimab. V is TRBV6-5 and J is TRBJ2-3; possible D gene TRBD1, 8 bases. The DNA for the CDR3 is TGTGCCAGCATCGGGACAGGTGGGACTAATACGCAGTATTTT. Translated, it gives CASIGTGGTNTQYF.